The present T cell receptor beta chain was sequenced within a study of identical twins. Each CDR3 protein is one row after TCRdb ran MiXCR on the 5' RACE reads. The sample includes under 250,000 distinct CDR3 sequences, around 6.8% of them seen just once. Findings and limits, study-wide: Zero-insertion analyses could be partly confounded by invariant MAIT and iNKT cells. For out-of-frame alpha sequences shared by twins, low generation probability was in excess.

This clonotype was detected ten times or more. Its antigen is undetermined. CDR3 length equals 15 residues. The V gene lost 6 bases and the J gene lost 0 bases, with 15 bases spanning the gap. Germline assignment: CDR1 SQVTM and CDR2 ANQGSEA. These data were also reused for a study on yellow fever vaccine responses in identical twins.

The clonotype was recovered from a woman aged 18 to 35 in good health. Material for sequencing was memory (CD45RO+) T cells sorted from blood. The V call is TRBV29-1, the J call TRBJ2-1, with a possible D match to TRBD2 (7 bases). The CDR3 DNA follows: TGCAGCGTAAGGGGGGGACGGAGCTCCTACAATGAGCAGTTCTTC. Translated, it gives CSVRGGRSSYNEQFF.